This TCR beta chain was recorded in a study of beta chain features in type 1 diabetes. Study as a whole: Regarding age, gender and cell yields, patients proved similar to healthy donors. Sorted cells, approximately 110 million in number, were examined across all samples. Study-level results: Researchers cautioned that cDNA sequencing could over-represent cells with high TCR expression. In all four CD4+ subsets, TCRB CDR3 length was significantly, moderately reduced in type 1 diabetes. These data did not resolve whether HLA type affects TCRB rearrangement.

Isolated RNA was reverse transcribed in full, so expressed TCRB transcripts were sequenced. Only in-frame clones appear in the TCRdb table, and some are missing; sequencing was by immunoSEQ multiplex PCR. The repertoire has 150,000 to 200,000 clones, about 63% of them found once; the top ten carry roughly 0.089%. About this clone: Its antigen is not identified.

V lost 5 bases and J lost 10; bases outside the gene matches: 4. CDR3 length: 11 residues. Germline-derived CDR1 and CDR2 are MNHNY and SVGAGI (reference sequence). V and J are TRBV6-6 and TRBJ1-1; 7 bases line up with TRBD1. Sequencing was carried out using naive CD4+ T cells from blood. This sequence originates from a man aged 30 to 39 with type 1 diabetes. The CDR3 reads CASSGDSGAFF. The CDR3 bases are TGTGCCAGCAGTGGGGACAGTGGAGCTTTCTTT.